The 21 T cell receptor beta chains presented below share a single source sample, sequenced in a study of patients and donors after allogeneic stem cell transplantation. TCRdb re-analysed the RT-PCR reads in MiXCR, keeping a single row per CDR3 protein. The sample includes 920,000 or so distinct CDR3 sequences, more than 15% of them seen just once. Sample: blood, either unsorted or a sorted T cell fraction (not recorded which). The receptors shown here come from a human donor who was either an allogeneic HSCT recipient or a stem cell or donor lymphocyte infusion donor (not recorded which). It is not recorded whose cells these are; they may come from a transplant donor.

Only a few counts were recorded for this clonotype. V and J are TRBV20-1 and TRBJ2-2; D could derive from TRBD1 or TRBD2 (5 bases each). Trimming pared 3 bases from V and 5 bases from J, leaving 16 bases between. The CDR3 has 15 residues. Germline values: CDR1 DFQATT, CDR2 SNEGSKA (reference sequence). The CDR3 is CSARNSGTWTGELFF. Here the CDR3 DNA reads TGCAGTGCTAGGAACTCCGGGACGTGGACCGGGGAGCTGTTTTTT.

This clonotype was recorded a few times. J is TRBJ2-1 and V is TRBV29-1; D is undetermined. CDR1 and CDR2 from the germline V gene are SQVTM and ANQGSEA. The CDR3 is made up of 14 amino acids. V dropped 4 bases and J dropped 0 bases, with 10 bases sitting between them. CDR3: CSVVAVSSYNEQFF. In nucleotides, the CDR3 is TGCAGCGTTGTGGCGGTAAGCTCCTACAATGAGCAGTTCTTC.

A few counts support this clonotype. CDR3: CASSQRQVGSPLHF. CDR3 nucleotides: TGCGCCAGCAGCCAACGTCAGGTTGGTTCACCCCTCCACTTT. The chain couples TRBV4-1 to TRBJ1-6; the D is unclear. Germline V lookup: CDR1 MGHRA, CDR2 YSYEKL. The CDR3 extends over 14 amino acids. Trimming shortened V by 2 bases and J by 9 bases, and 11 bases separated the two germline ends.

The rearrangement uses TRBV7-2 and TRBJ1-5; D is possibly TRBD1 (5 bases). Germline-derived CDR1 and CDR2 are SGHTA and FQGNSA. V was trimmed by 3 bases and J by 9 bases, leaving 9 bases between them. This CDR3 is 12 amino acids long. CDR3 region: CASSLGGGPQHF. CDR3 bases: TGTGCCAGCAGCTTGGGGGGTGGGCCCCAGCATTTT.

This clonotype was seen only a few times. The CDR3: CSARDPTGYYEQYF. CDR3 nucleotides: TGCAGTGCTAGAGATCCGACAGGGTACTACGAGCAGTACTTC. J is TRBJ2-7 and V is TRBV20-1; 7 bases fit TRBD1. After removal of 0 bases from V and 3 bases from J, the junction contained 5 bases not matched to a gene. The CDR3 runs to 14 residues. The germline CDR1 and CDR2 sequences are DFQATT and SNEGSKA (reference sequence).

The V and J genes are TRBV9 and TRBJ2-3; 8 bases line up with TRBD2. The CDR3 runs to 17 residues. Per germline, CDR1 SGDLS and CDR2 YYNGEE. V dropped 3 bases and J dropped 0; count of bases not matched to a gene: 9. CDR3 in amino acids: CASSGHWTSTSTDTQYF. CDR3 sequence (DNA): TGTGCCAGCAGCGGACATTGGACTAGCACTAGCACAGATACGCAGTATTTT.

In DNA, the CDR3 is TGTGCCAGCTCACCATCCGATCCCCTTAAAACAGATACGCAGTATTTT. Amino acids: CASSPSDPLKTDTQYF. The chain combines TRBV18 with TRBJ2-3; D is unresolved. Germline lookup yields CDR1 KGHSH and CDR2 LQKENI. Trimming took off 2 bases at V and 3 bases at J, with 15 bases between the two ends. The length of the CDR3 is 16 residues.

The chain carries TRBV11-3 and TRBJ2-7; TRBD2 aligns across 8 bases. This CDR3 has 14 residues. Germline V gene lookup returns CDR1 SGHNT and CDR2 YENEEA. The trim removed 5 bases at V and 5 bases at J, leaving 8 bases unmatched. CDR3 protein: CASSLSGSGNEQYF. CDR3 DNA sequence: TGTGCCAGCAGCCTCTCGGGTAGCGGGAACGAGCAGTACTTC.

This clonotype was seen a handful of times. CDR3 protein: CASSWTGERYENTIYF. Written as DNA, the CDR3 is TGTGCCAGCAGCTGGACAGGGGAAAGATATGAAAACACCATATATTTT. The V and J genes are TRBV7-3 and TRBJ1-3; TRBD1 aligns across 9 bases. From germline, CDR1 is SGHTA and CDR2 FQGTGA. V was pared by 4 bases and J by 6 bases, with 10 bases of the junction left unmatched. The CDR3 contains 16 residues.

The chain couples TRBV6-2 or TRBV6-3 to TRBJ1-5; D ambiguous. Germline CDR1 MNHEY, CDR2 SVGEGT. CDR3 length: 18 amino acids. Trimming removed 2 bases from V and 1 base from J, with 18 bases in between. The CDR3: CASSYQRVPGKSNQPQHF. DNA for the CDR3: TGTGCCAGCAGTTACCAGCGGGTCCCTGGGAAAAGCAATCAGCCCCAGCATTTT.

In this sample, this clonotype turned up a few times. The CDR3 DNA follows: TGTGCCATCAGTGAGCCCGGGTCTGAAGGAGATACGCAGTATTTT. Protein: CAISEPGSEGDTQYF. The J gene is TRBJ2-3, the V gene TRBV10-3; D unclear. Looked up from germline, CDR1 is ENHRY and CDR2 is SYGVKD. V lost 2 bases to trimming and J lost 5 bases, with 14 bases between them. The CDR3 has 15 amino acids.

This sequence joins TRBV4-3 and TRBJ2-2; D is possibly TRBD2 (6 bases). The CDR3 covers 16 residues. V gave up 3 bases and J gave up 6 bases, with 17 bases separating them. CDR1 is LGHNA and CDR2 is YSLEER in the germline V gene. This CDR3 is CASSHGGALGAGELFF. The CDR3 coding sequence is TGCGCCAGCAGCCATGGCGGGGCCCTCGGAGCCGGGGAGCTGTTTTTT.

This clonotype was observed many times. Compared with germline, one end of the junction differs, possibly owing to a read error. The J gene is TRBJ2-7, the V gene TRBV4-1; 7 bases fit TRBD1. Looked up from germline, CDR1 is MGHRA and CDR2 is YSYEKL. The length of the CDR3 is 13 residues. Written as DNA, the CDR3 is TGTGCCAGCAGCCCTGGGACAGTCTACGAGCAGTACTTC. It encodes CASSPGTVYEQYF.

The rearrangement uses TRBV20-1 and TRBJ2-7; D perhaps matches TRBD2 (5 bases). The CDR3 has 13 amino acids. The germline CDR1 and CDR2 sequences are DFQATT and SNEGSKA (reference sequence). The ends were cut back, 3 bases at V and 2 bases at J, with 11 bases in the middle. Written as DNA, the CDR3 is TGCAGTGCTAGCGGGGAGAAAACCTACGAGCAGTACTTC. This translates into CSASGEKTYEQYF.

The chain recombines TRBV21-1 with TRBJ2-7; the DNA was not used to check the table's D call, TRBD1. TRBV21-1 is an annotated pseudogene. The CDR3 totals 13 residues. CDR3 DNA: TGTGCCAGCAGCATTCGACAGTCCTACGAGCAGTACTTC. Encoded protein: CASSIRQSYEQYF.

CDR3 coding DNA: TGTGCCAGCAGCTTGTATCGGAAGAAGAACACTGAAGCTTTCTTT. This gives the protein CASSLYRKKNTEAFF. The rearrangement joins TRBV5-4 to TRBJ1-1, with D hard to call. Per the germline V gene, CDR1 is SGHNT and CDR2 is YYREEE (reference sequence). The CDR3 totals 15 residues. Trimming shortened V by 1 base and J by 1 base, and 11 bases separated the two germline ends.

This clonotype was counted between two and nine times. Here the CDR3 reads CASSPGSGNDYGYTF. DNA of the CDR3: TGCGCCAGCAGCCCGGGTTCTGGGAACGACTATGGCTACACCTTC. V is TRBV5-1 and J is TRBJ1-2; no clear D gene. The CDR3 has 15 amino acids. V was trimmed by 4 bases and J by 3 bases, leaving 16 bases between them. The V gene's germline CDR1 is SGHRS and CDR2 YFSETQ. The complete variable domain, with remaining parts taken from reference TRBV5-1 and TRBJ1-2, reads KAGVTQTPRYLIKTRGQQVTLSCSPISGHRSVSWYQQTPGQGLQFLFEYFSETQRNKGNFPGRFSGRQFSNSRSEMNVSTLELGDSALYLCASSPGSGNDYGYTFGSGTRLTVV.

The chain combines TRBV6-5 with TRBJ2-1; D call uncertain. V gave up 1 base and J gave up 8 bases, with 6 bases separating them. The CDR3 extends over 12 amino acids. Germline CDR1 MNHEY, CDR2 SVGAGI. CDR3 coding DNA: TGTGCCAGCAGTTACTTGAACCATGAGCAGTTCTTC. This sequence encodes CASSYLNHEQFF.

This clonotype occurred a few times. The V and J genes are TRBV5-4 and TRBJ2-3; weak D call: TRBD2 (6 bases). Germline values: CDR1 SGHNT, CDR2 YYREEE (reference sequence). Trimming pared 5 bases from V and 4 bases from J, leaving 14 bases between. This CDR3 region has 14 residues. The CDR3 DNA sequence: TGTGCCAGCAGTACCGGAGGGGTAGCAGATACGCAGTATTTT. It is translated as CASSTGGVADTQYF.

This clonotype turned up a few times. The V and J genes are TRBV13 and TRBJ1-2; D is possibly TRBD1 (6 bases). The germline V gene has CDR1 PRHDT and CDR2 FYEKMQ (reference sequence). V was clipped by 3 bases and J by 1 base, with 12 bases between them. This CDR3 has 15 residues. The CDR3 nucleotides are TGTGCCAGCAGCTTTTCGACAGGAGATAACTATGGCTACACCTTC. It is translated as CASSFSTGDNYGYTF.

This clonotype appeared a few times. DNA for the CDR3: TGTGCCAGCAGCTCCGACAGGGCTGGGCAGCCCCAGCATTTT. Translated, it gives CASSSDRAGQPQHF. V and J are TRBV7-2 and TRBJ1-5, with 7 bases identical to TRBD1. The CDR3 totals 14 residues. After removal of 4 bases from V and 7 bases from J, the junction contained 7 bases not matched to a gene. The germline CDR1 and CDR2 sequences are SGHTA and FQGNSA.